The next 24 T cell receptor beta chains were all read from a single sample in a study of blood T cell repertoires in COVID-19. Sequencing was performed with immunoSEQ multiplex PCR; in TCRdb, only in-frame clones are kept and a portion is missing. The table lists 120,000 or so clones, 82% of them singletons. The source material was peripheral blood. The source is a woman aged 70-85 years with acute or convalescent COVID-19.

This clone was seen a handful of times. The rearrangement joins TRBV29-1 to TRBJ1-2; 7 bases agree with TRBD1. Germline CDR1 SQVTM, CDR2 ANQGSEA. The CDR3 totals 11 residues. Unmatched junction bases numbered 3, after V lost 7 bases and J lost 4 bases. The CDR3 DNA is TGCAGCGGAACAGGGGCCTATGGCTACACCTTC. As protein: CSGTGAYGYTF. The whole variable domain, filled in from reference TRBV29-1 and TRBJ1-2, reads SAVISQKPSRDICQRGTSLTIQCQVDSQVTMMFWYRQQPGQSLTLIATANQGSEATYESGFVIDKFPISRPNLTFSTLTVSNMSPEDSSIYLCSGTGAYGYTFGSGTRLTVV.

This chain joins TRBV11-2 and TRBJ1-2; 7 bases agree with TRBD1. V trimming: 0 bases; J trimming: 8 bases; junction bases outside the gene matches: 9. CDR3 length equals 15 residues. Germline values: CDR1 SGHAT, CDR2 FQNNGV. The CDR3 DNA reads TGTGCCAGCAGCTTAGATCAGGCAGGGGGTGACGGCTACACCTTC. Translating it yields CASSLDQAGGDGYTF.

This sequence joins TRBV5-1 and TRBJ1-1, with D possibly TRBD1 on 5 matching bases. Germline assignment: CDR1 SGHRS and CDR2 YFSETQ. This CDR3 is built from 14 residues. The ends were cut back, 0 bases at V and 4 bases at J, with 10 bases in the middle. CDR3 in amino acids: CASSLGGGSTEAFF. The CDR3 region has the DNA TGCGCCAGCAGCTTGGGCGGGGGTAGCACTGAAGCTTTCTTT.

The chain carries TRBV12-3 or TRBV12-4 and TRBJ2-2; D is possibly TRBD1 (6 bases). CDR3 length: 13 residues. V lost 4 bases, J lost 5 bases, and 8 bases lay in between. The CDR3 here is CASSSRGTGELFF. The DNA for the CDR3 is TGTGCCAGCAGTTCCAGGGGAACCGGGGAGCTGTTTTTT.

This clone was detected only once. V is TRBV12-3 or TRBV12-4 and J is TRBJ1-2; D gene unclear. V was shortened by 2 bases and J by 1 base, with 5 bases between the two germline ends. The CDR3 runs to 13 residues. The CDR3 loop is CASSLILNYGYTF. CDR3 DNA sequence: TGTGCCAGCAGTTTAATTCTTAACTATGGCTACACCTTC.

The chain carries TRBV5-1 and TRBJ2-2, with TRBD2 matching over 11 bases. CDR1 is SGHRS, CDR2 YFSETQ, per germline. Losses at the gene ends were 6 bases for V and 8 bases for J; bases not matched to a gene: 9. CDR3 length: 15 residues. The CDR3 region has the DNA TGCGCCAGCACCCAATTGACTAGCGGGGTTGGGGAGCTGTTTTTT. Translated: CASTQLTSGVGELFF.

This clone was found once. V and J are TRBV9 and TRBJ1-3; 8 nucleotides agree with TRBD1. The CDR3 covers 16 residues. The germline V gene encodes CDR1 SGDLS and CDR2 YYNGEE. The J segment lost 4 bases and the V segment lost 4 bases, leaving 10 bases of the junction unmatched. This CDR3 reads CASSPPGGASGNTIYF. CDR3 in DNA: TGTGCCAGCAGCCCCCCAGGGGGCGCGTCCGGAAACACCATATATTTT.

J is TRBJ2-7 and V is TRBV9; TRBD1 is a possible D gene (7 bases). The CDR3 extends over 13 amino acids. CDR1 SGDLS and CDR2 YYNGEE come from the germline V gene. Trimming left V 4 bases short and J 4 bases short, with 12 bases between. DNA for the CDR3: TGTGCCAGCAGCCCCCCAGGGGGGTACGAGCAGTACTTC. Its translation is CASSPPGGYEQYF.

J is TRBJ1-1 and V is TRBV11-3, with 7 nucleotides matching TRBD1. Germline assignment: CDR1 SGHNT and CDR2 YENEEA. J lost 0 bases, V lost 3 bases, and 1 base had no gene match. The CDR3 has 14 amino acids. In DNA, the CDR3 is TGTGCCAGCAGCTTTGACAGGGTGAACACTGAAGCTTTCTTT. This encodes CASSFDRVNTEAFF.

This clone was seen once. The chain couples TRBV5-1 to TRBJ2-3; 9 nucleotides align to TRBD1. This CDR3 is 16 amino acids long. After removal of 4 bases from V and 5 bases from J, the junction contained 11 bases not matched to a gene. Germline values: CDR1 SGHRS, CDR2 YFSETQ. CDR3 nucleotides: TGCGCCAGCAGCCCCGACCGGGACAGGGAAGGAGATACGCAGTATTTT. The encoded protein is CASSPDRDREGDTQYF.

The V call is TRBV11-1, the J call TRBJ2-5; the D is unclear. V shed 4 bases and J shed 1 base, with 4 bases lying between them. The germline V gene has CDR1 SGHAT and CDR2 FQDESV (reference sequence). This CDR3 comprises 12 residues. CDR3 residues: CASSSSQETQYF. The CDR3 bases are TGTGCCAGCAGCTCCAGCCAAGAGACCCAGTACTTC.

V and J are TRBV4-1 and TRBJ1-2, with D possibly being TRBD1 (5 bases). Germline V gene lookup returns CDR1 MGHRA and CDR2 YSYEKL. The V end was cut by 3 bases, the J end by 4 bases, with 12 bases between. CDR3 size: 14 residues. The CDR3 coding sequence is TGCGCCAGCAGCCAGGCGGGACGGCCCTATGGCTACACCTTC. It specifies CASSQAGRPYGYTF.

This clone came up once. V and J are TRBV27 and TRBJ1-4; 7 bases map to TRBD1. This CDR3 has 15 residues. Germline V gene lookup returns CDR1 MNHEY and CDR2 SMNVEV (reference sequence). The trim removed 7 bases at V and 8 bases at J, leaving 13 bases unmatched. The CDR3 bases are TGTGCCAGCAAAGTGATAGATTCAGGGGGGGAAAAACTGTTTTTT. It encodes CASKVIDSGGEKLFF.

This chain connects TRBV5-5 to TRBJ2-5; 8 nucleotides line up with TRBD2. This CDR3 is built from 16 residues. Germline V gene data show CDR1 as SGHKS and CDR2 as YYEKEE (reference sequence). The V gene end was trimmed by 2 bases and the J gene end by 1 base; junction bases not matched to a gene: 7. The CDR3 spells CASSFPATSGQETQYF. In DNA, the CDR3 is TGTGCCAGCAGCTTTCCGGCAACTAGCGGCCAAGAGACCCAGTACTTC.

This rearrangement joins TRBV15 to TRBJ1-6, with 7 bases fitting TRBD1. CDR1 is LNHNV and CDR2 is YYDKDF in the germline V gene (reference sequence). The junction had 9 bases not matched to a gene; V was cut back by 0 bases and J by 10 bases. CDR3 length: 16 amino acids. CDR3 nucleotides: TGTGCCACCAGCAGAGAGGGGGGAAGACAGGGATCACCCCTCCACTTT. Translating it yields CATSREGGRQGSPLHF.

The sample holds a few counts of this clone. The chain joins TRBV6-1 to TRBJ1-6; unclear D gene. V lost 2 bases, J lost 6 bases, and 14 bases lay in between. CDR1 is MNHNS, CDR2 SASEGT, per germline. This CDR3 spans 16 amino acids. In DNA, the CDR3 is TGTGCCAGCAGTGAAAACGACTTAACTCCTAATTCACCCCTCCACTTT. It translates to CASSENDLTPNSPLHF.

CDR3 sequence reads: CASSLIGGRDGYTF. CDR3 DNA sequence: TGTGCCAGCAGCTTAATCGGGGGGCGCGATGGCTACACCTTC. V gene TRBV13 combines with J gene TRBJ1-2; D might be TRBD1 (6 bases). CDR1 is PRHDT and CDR2 is FYEKMQ in the germline V gene (reference sequence). The CDR3 length is 14 residues. The V end was cut by 2 bases, the J end by 6 bases, with 13 bases between.

The V and J genes are TRBV5-4 and TRBJ2-3; no firm D call. CDR1 SGHNT and CDR2 YYREEE come from the germline V gene (reference sequence). V gave up 0 bases and J gave up 6 bases, with 8 bases separating them. This CDR3 has 13 amino acids. This CDR3 is CASSLGAPDTQYF. CDR3 sequence (DNA): TGTGCCAGCAGCTTGGGGGCCCCGGATACGCAGTATTTT.

The genes are TRBV30 and TRBJ2-3, with 9 bases aligning to TRBD1. Unmatched junction bases numbered 7, after V lost 2 bases and J lost 4 bases. CDR3 length: 15 residues. Germline values: CDR1 GTSNPN, CDR2 SVGIG (reference sequence). CDR3 coding DNA: TGTGCCTGGAGTACGCTGACAGGGGGAGCAGATACGCAGTATTTT. Residues: CAWSTLTGGADTQYF.

The V and J genes are TRBV18 and TRBJ1-5, with D perhaps matching TRBD1 (6 bases). This CDR3 contains 16 residues. The ends were cut back, 3 bases at V and 0 bases at J, with 12 bases in the middle. Germline V gene sequence: CDR1 KGHSH, CDR2 LQKENI. CDR3 protein: CASSPRTANSNQPQHF. CDR3 DNA sequence: TGTGCCAGCTCACCCCGGACAGCTAATAGCAATCAGCCCCAGCATTTT.

The rearrangement links TRBV5-1 to TRBJ1-2; no clear D gene. Trimming cost V 0 bases and J 6 bases, with 12 bases left between them. Per the germline V gene, CDR1 is SGHRS and CDR2 is YFSETQ. This CDR3 contains 14 residues. The CDR3 region has the DNA TGCGCCAGCAGCTTGGCCGCACAGAGTAATGGCTACACCTTC. Translated, it gives CASSLAAQSNGYTF.

The rearrangement uses TRBV18 and TRBJ2-4; perhaps TRBD1 as D (6 bases). Trimming shortened V by 0 bases and J by 0 bases, and 12 bases separated the two germline ends. CDR3 length equals 17 residues. From germline, CDR1 is KGHSH and CDR2 LQKENI. This CDR3 reads CASSPPQGAVAKNIQYF. The CDR3 DNA sequence: TGTGCCAGCTCACCACCACAGGGTGCGGTAGCCAAAAACATTCAGTACTTC.

This rearrangement joins TRBV9 to TRBJ2-3; 15 nucleotides line up with TRBD2. The CDR3 is 20 amino acids. After removal of 3 bases from V and 5 bases from J, the junction contained 16 bases not matched to a gene. CDR1 and CDR2 from the germline V gene are SGDLS and YYNGEE. The CDR3 region has the DNA TGTGCCAGCAGCGGCGGACTAGCGGGGGGGACTCACCACCACCGAGATACGCAGTATTTT. It specifies CASSGGLAGGTHHHRDTQYF.

The V call is TRBV9, the J call TRBJ2-2; 7 positions match TRBD2. CDR1 SGDLS and CDR2 YYNGEE come from the germline V gene. CDR3 size: 14 residues. The junction had 4 bases not matched to a gene; V was cut back by 3 bases and J by 5 bases. The DNA of the CDR3 is TGTGCCAGCAGCGCTAGCGGAATAACCGGGGAGCTGTTTTTT. Translated, it gives CASSASGITGELFF.